A single sample gave rise to the 32 T cell receptor beta chains below, sequenced in a study of cytotoxic CD8 clonotypes in ibrutinib-treated CLL. Clones were sequenced by immunoSEQ multiplex PCR, and TCRdb holds only the in-frame ones, with some missing. The sample lists approximately 200,000 clones; about 72% were seen once. The material sequenced was PBMCs, taken after 24 months of ibrutinib treatment. The receptors originated from a human donor with chronic lymphocytic leukemia.

The CDR3 bases are TGTGCCAGCAGCCAGCCCGTTGGGCAGGGCTACGAGCAGTACTTC. This encodes CASSQPVGQGYEQYF. The chain combines TRBV27 with TRBJ2-7; D perhaps matches TRBD1 (5 bases). Germline V CDR1 and CDR2: MNHEY, SMNVEV (reference sequence). Trimming removed 6 bases from V and 3 bases from J, with 18 bases in between. The CDR3 totals 15 residues.

This sequence joins TRBV19 and TRBJ2-1, with TRBD1 matching 10 bases. Germline CDR1 LNHDA, CDR2 SQIVND (reference sequence). The CDR3 runs 16 residues. J was trimmed by 5 bases and V by 7 bases; bases with no gene match: 11. The CDR3 here is CASKTAGTGENNEQFF. CDR3 bases: TGTGCCAGTAAGACGGCCGGGACAGGGGAAAACAATGAGCAGTTCTTC.

This chain connects TRBV7-7 to TRBJ2-1, with 7 bases identical to TRBD1. With V trimmed by 1 base and J by 8 bases, 2 bases remained unmatched. CDR3 length equals 13 residues. Germline V CDR1 and CDR2: SSHAT, FNYEAQ (reference sequence). CDR3 sequence (DNA): TGTGCCAGCAGCTTAGACAGGGGAGATGAGCAGTTCTTC. It yields the protein CASSLDRGDEQFF. The full variable domain, its missing parts supplied by reference TRBV7-7 and TRBJ2-1, is GAGVSQSPRYKVTKRGQDVTLRCDPISSHATLYWYQQALGQGPEFLTYFNYEAQPDKSGLPSDRFSAERPEGSISTLTIQRTEQRDSAMYRCASSLDRGDEQFFGPGTRLTVL.

In this sample, this clone turned up a few times. V usage is TRBV4-1 and J usage is TRBJ1-2, with a tentative D call TRBD1 (5 bases). CDR1 and CDR2 (germline): MGHRA, YSYEKL. The V end was cut by 4 bases, the J end by 8 bases, with 17 bases between. CDR3 size: 14 residues. CDR3 nucleotide sequence: TGCGCCAGCAGCCGAGGGAACAGGAGAGGAGGCTACACCTTC. This gives the protein CASSRGNRRGGYTF.

V and J are TRBV11-2 and TRBJ2-7, with D perhaps assigned TRBD1 or TRBD2 (5 bases each). The CDR3 is made up of 14 amino acids. V lost 5 bases to trimming and J lost 2 bases, with 13 bases between them. The germline CDR1 and CDR2 sequences are SGHAT and FQNNGV. The chain's CDR3 is CASSGPGPTYEQYF. CDR3 nucleotide sequence: TGTGCCAGCAGCGGACCGGGGCCCACCTACGAGCAGTACTTC.

J is TRBJ2-7 and V is TRBV9, with 8 bases lining up with TRBD1. This CDR3 contains 15 residues. J was trimmed by 5 bases and V by 4 bases; bases with no gene match: 11. From germline, CDR1 is SGDLS and CDR2 YYNGEE. CDR3 loop: CASSPDLDRGNEQYF. DNA of the CDR3: TGTGCCAGCAGCCCAGACCTAGACAGGGGAAACGAGCAGTACTTC.

The V call is TRBV10-3, the J call TRBJ2-1; D is undetermined. V was clipped by 10 bases and J by 6 bases, with 16 bases between them. The CDR3 sequence is 13 residues long. Germline CDR1 is ENHRY and CDR2 is SYGVKD. CDR3 sequence (DNA): TGTGCCACCCTCTTTGCCAAAGCCAATGAGCAGTTCTTC. Its translation is CATLFAKANEQFF.

The rearrangement joins TRBV28 to TRBJ2-7, with D tentatively TRBD1 (6 bases). V was shortened by 6 bases and J by 3 bases, with 15 bases between the two germline ends. Germline values: CDR1 MDHEN, CDR2 SYDVKM. The CDR3 contains 14 residues. The CDR3 sequence: CASRGTGSNYEQYF. For the CDR3, the DNA is TGTGCCAGCAGGGGAACAGGGAGCAACTACGAGCAGTACTTC.

The CDR3, as DNA: TGCGCCAGCAGCCCACAATCCCTAGCGAATTACGAGCAGTACTTC. It codes for CASSPQSLANYEQYF. This chain joins TRBV5-1 and TRBJ2-7; possible D gene TRBD2, 6 bases. Per germline, CDR1 SGHRS and CDR2 YFSETQ. CDR3 length: 15 amino acids. Trimming stripped 4 bases from V and 4 bases from J, with 18 bases between.

The DNA of the CDR3 is TGTGCCAGCTCGGGGTCAGGGGCCTACGAGCAGTACTTC. It encodes CASSGSGAYEQYF. The chain couples TRBV2 to TRBJ2-7, with D possibly being TRBD1 (6 bases). The CDR3 runs to 13 residues. Trimming cost V 8 bases and J 2 bases, with 13 bases left between them. The germline CDR1 and CDR2 sequences are SNHLY and FYNNEI.

This clone has just a few counts. The J gene is TRBJ2-1, the V gene TRBV5-4, with TRBD2 identical over 15 bases. The CDR3 length is 18 residues. Germline V gives CDR1 SGHNT, CDR2 YYREEE (reference sequence). V lost 4 bases and J lost 0; bases outside the gene matches: 5. The CDR3 region has the DNA TGTGCCAGCAGCCCGGGGACTAGCGGGAGGCCCTCCTACAATGAGCAGTTCTTC. It translates to CASSPGTSGRPSYNEQFF. Variable domain in full (rest from reference TRBV5-4 and TRBJ2-1): ETGVTQSPTHLIKTRGQQVTLRCSSQSGHNTVSWYQQALGQGPQFIFQYYREEENGRGNFPPRFSGLQFPNYSSELNVNALELDDSALYLCASSPGTSGRPSYNEQFFGPGTRLTVL.

This sequence joins TRBV28 and TRBJ2-1, with TRBD2 matching 11 bases. In germline, CDR1 is MDHEN, CDR2 SYDVKM. V was clipped by 8 bases and J by 1 base; unmatched bases: 1. This CDR3 spans 14 amino acids. CDR3 sequence reads: CASVAGGSYNEQFF. CDR3 DNA: TGTGCCAGCGTAGCGGGGGGGTCCTACAATGAGCAGTTCTTC.

This clone was seen a handful of times. The chain recombines TRBV7-2 with TRBJ2-2, with TRBD2 matching over 14 bases. Trimming took 4 bases from V and 5 from J; bases not matched to a gene: 9. This CDR3 has 18 amino acids. Germline V gene data show CDR1 as SGHTA and CDR2 as FQGNSA. The CDR3 region is CASSSRPGTSGRTGELFF. In DNA form, the CDR3 reads TGTGCCAGCAGCTCCCGACCCGGGACTAGCGGGAGAACCGGGGAGCTGTTTTTT.

J is TRBJ1-6 and V is TRBV4-2; no reliable D call. This CDR3 region has 15 residues. Germline CDR1 reads LGHNA; CDR2 reads YNFKEQ. Trimming cost V 0 bases and J 7 bases, with 10 bases left between them. The CDR3 loop is CASSQDHGSNSPLHF. Written as DNA, the CDR3 is TGTGCCAGCAGCCAAGATCACGGGTCAAATTCACCCCTCCACTTT.

This clone was picked up one time. The rearrangement links TRBV11-2 to TRBJ1-6; D uncertain. CDR3 length equals 15 residues. Trimming left V 2 bases short and J 0 bases short, with 5 bases between. Germline CDR1 reads SGHAT; CDR2 reads FQNNGV. CDR3: CASSLSGSYNSPLHF. The CDR3 DNA follows: TGTGCCAGCAGCTTAAGTGGCTCCTATAATTCACCCCTCCACTTT.

The chain has TRBV25-1 and TRBJ2-2; a possible D gene is TRBD1 (6 bases). Germline V gene data show CDR1 as MGHDK and CDR2 as SYGVNS. V shed 6 bases and J shed 1 base, with 9 bases lying between them. The CDR3 totals 14 residues. The CDR3 loop reads CASRSQGNTGELFF. DNA of the CDR3: TGTGCCAGCAGATCACAGGGGAACACCGGGGAGCTGTTTTTT.

The chain has TRBV7-2 and TRBJ1-2, with D hard to call. V was clipped by 5 bases and J by 4 bases, with 8 bases between them. CDR1 and CDR2 (germline): SGHTA, FQGNSA. This CDR3 has 12 residues. The DNA of the CDR3 is TGTGCCAGCAGCCCCAGCCGCTATGGCTACACCTTC. This encodes CASSPSRYGYTF.

This clone was seen a handful of times. The genes are TRBV7-6 and TRBJ1-4; possible D gene TRBD1, 6 bases. Deletions cut 3 bases from V and 7 bases from J, with 12 bases between. Germline lookup yields CDR1 SGHVS and CDR2 FNYEAQ. There are 14 residues in the CDR3. CDR3 protein: CASSFQGSGEKLFF. The DNA of the CDR3 is TGTGCCAGCAGCTTCCAGGGGAGTGGTGAAAAACTGTTTTTT.

This clone was observed a handful of times. The rearrangement joins TRBV10-3 to TRBJ1-2, with 7 bases aligning to TRBD1. The CDR3 has 12 residues. The V and J ends lost 11 bases and 8 bases, in that order; junction bases with no gene match: 11. The V gene's germline CDR1 is ENHRY and CDR2 SYGVKD. CDR3 sequence reads: CALSTGRGGYTF. CDR3 bases: TGTGCCCTTTCGACAGGGAGAGGCGGCTACACCTTC.

This chain uses TRBV18 with TRBJ1-1; D is unclear. This CDR3 contains 12 residues. Trimming shortened V by 0 bases and J by 7 bases, and 6 bases separated the two germline ends. Germline V gives CDR1 KGHSH, CDR2 LQKENI. The CDR3 nucleotides are TGTGCCAGCTCACCACCGTTTGATGAAGCTTTCTTT. Residues: CASSPPFDEAFF.

The chain has TRBV15 and TRBJ2-3; D may be TRBD1 or TRBD2 (5 bases each). V dropped 0 bases and J dropped 6 bases, with 16 bases sitting between them. From germline, CDR1 is LNHNV and CDR2 YYDKDF (reference sequence). This CDR3 is built from 16 residues. The CDR3 DNA follows: TGTGCCACCAGCAGAGATATCTTGGGGGTCCGGGATACGCAGTATTTT. Its protein is CATSRDILGVRDTQYF.

V is TRBV1 and J is TRBJ1-2; no check of the table's D call, TRBD1, against the DNA was made. TRBV1 constitutes a pseudogene. The CDR3 runs 15 residues. The CDR3 DNA reads TGCACCAGCAGCCAACCCAGGGAATATTCCTATGGCTACACCTTC. As protein: CTSSQPREYSYGYTF.

This clone was observed a handful of times. CDR3 sequence: CASSHSAGEDNEQFF. CDR3 sequence (DNA): TGTGCCAGCTCACATTCCGCGGGAGAGGACAATGAGCAGTTCTTC. The chain employs TRBV18 and TRBJ2-1, with TRBD2 matching 7 bases. This CDR3 region has 15 residues. V dropped 4 bases and J dropped 5; count of bases not matched to a gene: 8. Germline CDR1 KGHSH, CDR2 LQKENI.

V gene TRBV6-6 combines with J gene TRBJ2-7; maybe TRBD2 (6 bases). Between the trimmed V and J ends, which lost 2 bases and 7 bases, there was a span of 15 bases. CDR1 is MNHNY and CDR2 is SVGAGI in the germline V gene (reference sequence). This CDR3 contains 14 residues. The CDR3 region is CASSYGRDFGEQYF. CDR3 nucleotide sequence: TGTGCCAGCAGTTACGGAAGGGACTTCGGGGAGCAGTACTTC.

The chain couples TRBV30 to TRBJ1-4, with D tentatively TRBD1 (5 bases). Trimming pared 2 bases from V and 7 bases from J, leaving 17 bases between. Germline V gene lookup returns CDR1 GTSNPN and CDR2 SVGIG (reference sequence). The CDR3 has 15 amino acids. CDR3 sequence (DNA): TGTGCCTGGAGTCAAAGGGGAGTAAGGGCTGAAAAACTGTTTTTT. Its translation is CAWSQRGVRAEKLFF.

Only a few counts were recorded for this clone. The genes are TRBV25-1 and TRBJ2-2, with TRBD1 matching 7 bases. Germline CDR1 and CDR2: MGHDK and SYGVNS. With 7 bases clipped from V and 1 base from J, the junction kept 3 bases outside the gene matches. The CDR3 length is 14 residues. CDR3 region: CASTWTGNTGELFF. The CDR3, as DNA: TGTGCCAGCACCTGGACAGGGAACACCGGGGAGCTGTTTTTT. The full variable domain, in which reference TRBV25-1 and TRBJ2-2 provide the parts outside the CDR3, is EADIYQTPRYLVIGTGKKITLECSQTMGHDKMYWYQQDPGMELHLIHYSYGVNSTEKGDLSSESTVSRIRTEHFPLTLESARPSHTSQYLCASTWTGNTGELFFGEGSRLTVL.

This chain connects TRBV28 to TRBJ2-7; 8 nucleotides line up with TRBD1. With 4 bases clipped from V and 3 bases from J, the junction kept 8 bases outside the gene matches. Germline CDR1 reads MDHEN; CDR2 reads SYDVKM. The CDR3 spans 15 residues. The CDR3 is CASSSPGQGVYEQYF. The CDR3 DNA reads TGTGCCAGCAGTTCCCCTGGACAGGGCGTCTACGAGCAGTACTTC.

The chain recombines TRBV29-1 with TRBJ2-7, with D perhaps being TRBD1 or TRBD2 (5 bases each). Germline CDR1 reads SQVTM; CDR2 reads ANQGSEA. The ends were cut back, 7 bases at V and 4 bases at J, with 20 bases in the middle. This CDR3 has 14 amino acids. The CDR3 DNA is TGCAGCGCCGCCATGGGGGAAGGAGTTTACGAGCAGTACTTC. This codes for CSAAMGEGVYEQYF.

The gene calls are TRBV27 and TRBJ2-1; TRBD2 aligns across 9 bases. V was pared by 6 bases and J by 3 bases, with 3 bases of the junction left unmatched. The CDR3 contains 14 residues. Germline V lookup: CDR1 MNHEY, CDR2 SMNVEV (reference sequence). The DNA of the CDR3 is TGTGCCAGCAGAATAGCGGGGGACTACAATGAGCAGTTCTTC. Residues: CASRIAGDYNEQFF.

This chain uses TRBV30 with TRBJ2-3; no firm D call. CDR3 size: 15 residues. V lost 4 bases to trimming and J lost 2 bases, with 16 bases between them. Germline V gene lookup returns CDR1 GTSNPN and CDR2 SVGIG (reference sequence). The CDR3 sequence: CAWIPRGRHTDTQYF. CDR3 bases: TGTGCCTGGATACCTCGAGGCCGGCACACAGATACGCAGTATTTT.

The rearrangement uses TRBV7-9 and TRBJ1-1, with unresolved D. This CDR3 has 13 amino acids. The germline V and J ends were trimmed by 3 bases and 11 bases, with 16 bases remaining between them. The germline V gene encodes CDR1 SEHNR and CDR2 FQNEAQ (reference sequence). CDR3 amino acids: CASSFETPEIAFF. The CDR3 DNA is TGTGCCAGCAGCTTCGAGACCCCGGAGATTGCTTTCTTT.

The chain employs TRBV20-1 and TRBJ1-1, with D perhaps TRBD1 (5 bases). Trimming took 8 bases from V and 14 from J, leaving 21 bases between them. Per the germline V gene, CDR1 is DFQATT and CDR2 is SNEGSKA (reference sequence). CDR3 length: 11 residues. DNA for the CDR3: TGCAGTCCTCCGGGACCGACGACTACCTTCTTT. Residues: CSPPGPTTTFF.